The 18 T cell receptor beta chains given below trace back to one sample, sequenced in a study of blood T cell repertoires in COVID-19. Sequencing used immunoSEQ multiplex PCR; TCRdb keeps in-frame clones, though not all of them. The sample records approximately 150,000 clones, over 80% being singletons. The sequencing input was PBMCs or T cells enriched from blood (not recorded which). The receptors come from a woman aged 35 to 49 who had recovered from COVID-19.

The genes are TRBV2 and TRBJ1-2, with TRBD1 as a possible D gene (6 bases). The germline gives CDR1 SNHLY, CDR2 FYNNEI. The CDR3 consists of 14 residues. Trimming removed 2 bases from V and 4 bases from J, with 11 bases in between. The CDR3: CASSERGGSYGYTF. CDR3 DNA sequence: TGTGCCAGCAGTGAAAGGGGGGGCAGCTATGGCTACACCTTC.

In this sample, this clone turned up a few times. This chain links TRBV19 with TRBJ2-5, with 8 positions matching TRBD1. Losses at the gene ends were 1 base for V and 4 bases for J; bases not matched to a gene: 2. Per germline, CDR1 LNHDA and CDR2 SQIVND (reference sequence). The CDR3 is made up of 14 amino acids. CDR3 sequence reads: CASSIGQGAETQYF. DNA for the CDR3: TGTGCCAGTAGTATAGGGCAGGGGGCAGAGACCCAGTACTTC.

The V call is TRBV7-3, the J call TRBJ1-3; D is ambiguous. V gave up 4 bases and J gave up 4 bases, with 20 bases separating them. The CDR3 length is 17 residues. Germline CDR1 is SGHTA and CDR2 is FQGTGA. DNA for the CDR3: TGTGCCAGCAGCTCAATAAGAGGGTCCCCTGGGGGAAACACCATATATTTT. As protein: CASSSIRGSPGGNTIYF. Complete variable domain (other parts from reference TRBV7-3 and TRBJ1-3): GAGVSQTPSNKVTEKGKYVELRCDPISGHTALYWYRQSLGQGPEFLIYFQGTGAADDSGLPNDRFFAVRPEGSVSTLKIQRTERGDSAVYLCASSSIRGSPGGNTIYFGEGSWLTVV.

The V gene is TRBV2, the J gene TRBJ2-1; 7 bases fit TRBD1. J was trimmed by 4 bases and V by 7 bases; bases with no gene match: 7. CDR1 is SNHLY, CDR2 FYNNEI, per germline. The CDR3 totals 14 residues. In nucleotides, the CDR3 is TGTGCCAGCACCCGGGACAGACAATACAATGAGCAGTTCTTC. It translates to CASTRDRQYNEQFF.

This clone has a handful of counts. This chain connects TRBV4-1 to TRBJ2-7; 10 nucleotides match TRBD2. The CDR3 runs 15 residues. The J segment lost 5 bases and the V segment lost 4 bases, leaving 8 bases of the junction unmatched. The V gene's germline CDR1 is MGHRA and CDR2 YSYEKL. The CDR3 DNA follows: TGCGCCAGCAGCCGATTCGGGACTAGCGTCGACGAGCAGTACTTC. Amino acid sequence: CASSRFGTSVDEQYF.

This clone was counted a few times. The J gene is TRBJ1-1, the V gene TRBV7-2, with a weak D call TRBD1 (5 bases). Germline values: CDR1 SGHTA, CDR2 FQGNSA. This CDR3 spans 15 amino acids. Deletions cut 1 base from V and 1 base from J, with 10 bases between. The CDR3 loop is CASSLVAGPNTEAFF. CDR3 nucleotides: TGTGCCAGCAGCTTAGTTGCAGGGCCGAACACTGAAGCTTTCTTT.

This chain uses TRBV19 with TRBJ1-1; 7 positions agree with TRBD1. The germline CDR1 and CDR2 sequences are LNHDA and SQIVND (reference sequence). The CDR3 spans 15 residues. V lost 9 bases and J lost 5; bases outside the gene matches: 15. CDR3 DNA: TGTGCCAGCAACATACAGGGGATCGGGCGAACTGAAGCTTTCTTT. It specifies CASNIQGIGRTEAFF.

The chain is built from TRBV7-9 and TRBJ1-2; 9 bases are a match to TRBD1. CDR1 is SEHNR and CDR2 is FQNEAQ in the germline V gene (reference sequence). The CDR3 runs 13 residues. The V segment lost 5 bases and the J segment 8 bases; nucleotides outside the gene matches: 6. The CDR3 nucleotides are TGTGCCAGCAGCCCCGGACAGGGGAAGGGCTACACCTTC. Protein product: CASSPGQGKGYTF.

V is TRBV27 and J is TRBJ1-2, with 11 bases that match TRBD1. Germline V CDR1 and CDR2: MNHEY, SMNVEV (reference sequence). Trimming took 6 bases from V and 3 from J; bases not matched to a gene: 6. CDR3 length: 15 residues. CDR3 bases: TGTGCCAGCAGCTCGGGACAGGGGGGCGACTATGGCTACACCTTC. It specifies CASSSGQGGDYGYTF.

There are many counts of this clone. This rearrangement joins TRBV3-1 (or the pseudogene TRBV3-2) to TRBJ1-4, with a possible D match to TRBD1 (5 bases). V lost 1 base and J 5 bases, leaving 5 bases between the germline ends. The CDR3 sequence is 13 residues long. CDR1 and CDR2 (germline): LGHDT, YNNKEL (reference sequence). For the CDR3, the DNA is TGTGCCAGCAGCCAAGGGACAAATGAAAAACTGTTTTTT. It translates to CASSQGTNEKLFF.

The chain couples TRBV10-1 to TRBJ2-5; D gene unclear. Germline CDR1 reads WNHNN; CDR2 reads SYGVQD (reference sequence). Trimming took 3 bases from V and 4 from J, leaving 9 bases between them. There are 13 residues in the CDR3. The CDR3 here is CASSDVPVETQYF. In DNA, the CDR3 is TGCGCCAGCAGTGATGTCCCCGTAGAGACCCAGTACTTC.

This chain links TRBV5-1 with TRBJ2-1, with D possibly matching TRBD2 (6 bases). V gave up 5 bases and J gave up 6 bases, with 12 bases separating them. The CDR3 spans 13 residues. CDR1 is SGHRS, CDR2 YFSETQ, per germline. The CDR3, as DNA: TGCGCCAGCAGTAGCCCTAGCGTCAATGAGCAGTTCTTC. It yields the protein CASSSPSVNEQFF.

The CDR3 DNA reads as TGTGCCAGCACCAGGGGGGCTAGCAATCAGCCCCAGCATTTT. The encoded protein is CASTRGASNQPQHF. V is TRBV19 and J is TRBJ1-5; 7 nucleotides agree with TRBD1. The germline CDR1 and CDR2 sequences are LNHDA and SQIVND (reference sequence). The CDR3 consists of 14 residues. V was clipped by 9 bases and J by 0 bases; unmatched bases: 5.

The rearrangement links TRBV2 to TRBJ1-3; 9 bases match TRBD1. CDR1 is SNHLY, CDR2 FYNNEI, per germline. V shed 4 bases, J shed 0 bases, and the junction held 7 bases outside the gene matches. The CDR3 contains 17 residues. CDR3 region: CASSGGQGHSSGNTIYF. CDR3 DNA sequence: TGTGCCAGCAGTGGGGGACAGGGCCACAGCTCTGGAAACACCATATATTTT.

The genes are TRBV7-6 and TRBJ1-2; 10 bases align to TRBD1. The length of the CDR3 is 16 residues. The ends lost 4 bases at V and 0 bases at J; junction bases unmatched: 5. Per the germline V gene, CDR1 is SGHVS and CDR2 is FNYEAQ. CDR3 nucleotides: TGTGCCAGCAGCTCGAGACAGGGGGCTGCTAACTATGGCTACACCTTC. Translated: CASSSRQGAANYGYTF.

The chain joins TRBV5-1 to TRBJ1-1, with D tentatively TRBD1 (5 bases). Germline V gives CDR1 SGHRS, CDR2 YFSETQ. The CDR3 runs 12 residues. Trimming removed 0 bases from V and 11 bases from J, with 11 bases in between. CDR3 loop: CASSLEGVEAFF. DNA of the CDR3: TGCGCCAGCAGCTTGGAAGGGGTAGAGGCTTTCTTT.

The V gene is TRBV7-9, the J gene TRBJ1-5, with D possibly being TRBD1 (5 bases). CDR3 length equals 14 residues. The V end lost 4 bases, the J end lost 5 bases, and 12 bases lay between the germline ends. CDR1 is SEHNR and CDR2 is FQNEAQ in the germline V gene (reference sequence). CDR3 DNA: TGTGCCAGCAGCTACGCCGGGGACTATCAGCCCCAGCATTTT. As protein: CASSYAGDYQPQHF. The complete variable domain, with remaining parts taken from reference TRBV7-9 and TRBJ1-5, reads DTGVSQNPRHKITKRGQNVTFRCDPISEHNRLYWYRQTLGQGPEFLTYFQNEAQLEKSRLLSDRFSAERPKGSFSTLEIQRTEQGDSAMYLCASSYAGDYQPQHFGDGTRLSIL.

The chain joins TRBV5-1 to TRBJ2-5; 7 bases fit TRBD2. V was clipped by 6 bases and J by 0 bases; unmatched bases: 20. Germline CDR1 is SGHRS and CDR2 is YFSETQ. The CDR3 extends over 19 amino acids. The CDR3 sequence: CASIEPAERGPSYQETQYF. In nucleotides, the CDR3 is TGCGCCAGCATTGAACCCGCAGAGCGGGGCCCCTCGTACCAAGAGACCCAGTACTTC.